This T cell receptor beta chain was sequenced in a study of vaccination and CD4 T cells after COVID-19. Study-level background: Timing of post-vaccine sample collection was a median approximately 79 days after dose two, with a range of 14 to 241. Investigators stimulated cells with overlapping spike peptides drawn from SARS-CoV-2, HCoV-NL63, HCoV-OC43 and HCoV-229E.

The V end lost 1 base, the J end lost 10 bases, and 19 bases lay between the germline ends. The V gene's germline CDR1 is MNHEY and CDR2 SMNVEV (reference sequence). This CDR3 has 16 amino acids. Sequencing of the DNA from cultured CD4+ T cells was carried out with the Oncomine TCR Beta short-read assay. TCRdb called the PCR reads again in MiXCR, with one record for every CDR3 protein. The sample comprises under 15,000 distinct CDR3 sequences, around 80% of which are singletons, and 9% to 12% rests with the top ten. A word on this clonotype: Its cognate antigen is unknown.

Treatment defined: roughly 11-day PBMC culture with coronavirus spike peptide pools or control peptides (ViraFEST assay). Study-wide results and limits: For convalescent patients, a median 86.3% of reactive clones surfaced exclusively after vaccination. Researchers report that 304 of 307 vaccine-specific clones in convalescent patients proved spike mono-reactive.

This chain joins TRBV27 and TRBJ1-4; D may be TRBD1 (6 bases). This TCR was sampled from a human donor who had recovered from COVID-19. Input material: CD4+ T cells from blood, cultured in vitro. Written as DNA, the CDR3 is TGTGCCAGCAGTTTATTTAGGGGGACACCGGGGGGAAAACTGTTTTTT. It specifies CASSLFRGTPGGKLFF.